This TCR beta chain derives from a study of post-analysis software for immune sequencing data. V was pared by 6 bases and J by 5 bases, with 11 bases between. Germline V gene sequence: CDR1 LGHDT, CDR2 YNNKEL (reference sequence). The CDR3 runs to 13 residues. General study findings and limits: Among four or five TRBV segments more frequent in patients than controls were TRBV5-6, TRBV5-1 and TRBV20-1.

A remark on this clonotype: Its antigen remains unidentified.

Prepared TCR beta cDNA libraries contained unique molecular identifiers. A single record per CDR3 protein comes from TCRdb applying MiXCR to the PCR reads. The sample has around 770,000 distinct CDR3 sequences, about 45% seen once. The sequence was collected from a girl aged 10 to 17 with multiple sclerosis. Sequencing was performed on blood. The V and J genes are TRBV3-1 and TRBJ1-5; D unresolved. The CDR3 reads CASSLMIDQPQHF. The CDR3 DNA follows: TGTGCCAGCAGTCTCATGATTGATCAGCCCCAGCATTTT.